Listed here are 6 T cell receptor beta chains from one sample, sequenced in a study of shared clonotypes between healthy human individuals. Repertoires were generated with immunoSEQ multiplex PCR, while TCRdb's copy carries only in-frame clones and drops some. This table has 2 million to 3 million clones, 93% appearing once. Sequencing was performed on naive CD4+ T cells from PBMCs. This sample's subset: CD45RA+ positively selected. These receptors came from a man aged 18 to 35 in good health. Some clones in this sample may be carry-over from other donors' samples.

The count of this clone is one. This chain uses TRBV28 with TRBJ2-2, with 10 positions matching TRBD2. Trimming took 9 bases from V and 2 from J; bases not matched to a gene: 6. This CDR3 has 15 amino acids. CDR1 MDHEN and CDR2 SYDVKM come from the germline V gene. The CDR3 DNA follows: TGTGCCAGTACATCTAGCGGGAGAAACACCGGGGAGCTGTTTTTT. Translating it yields CASTSSGRNTGELFF.

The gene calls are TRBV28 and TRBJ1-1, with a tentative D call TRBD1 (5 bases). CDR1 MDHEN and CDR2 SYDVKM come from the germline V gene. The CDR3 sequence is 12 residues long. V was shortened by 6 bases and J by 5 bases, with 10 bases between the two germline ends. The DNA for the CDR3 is TGTGCCAGCAGGGCAGGGAGAACTGAAGCTTTCTTT. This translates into CASRAGRTEAFF.

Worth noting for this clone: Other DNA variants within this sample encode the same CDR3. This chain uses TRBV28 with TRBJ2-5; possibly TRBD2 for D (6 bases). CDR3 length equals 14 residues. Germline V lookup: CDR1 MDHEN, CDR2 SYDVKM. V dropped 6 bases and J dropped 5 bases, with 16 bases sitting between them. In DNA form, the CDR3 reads TGTGCCAGCAGCCCTGGCGGGGCACGGGAGACCCAGTACTTC. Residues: CASSPGGARETQYF.

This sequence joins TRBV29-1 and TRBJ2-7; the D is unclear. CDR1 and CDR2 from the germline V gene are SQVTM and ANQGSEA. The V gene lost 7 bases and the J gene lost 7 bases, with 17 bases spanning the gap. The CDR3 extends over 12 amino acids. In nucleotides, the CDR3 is TGCAGCGCGGGCTTCGAGGCAGGAGAGCAGTACTTC. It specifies CSAGFEAGEQYF.

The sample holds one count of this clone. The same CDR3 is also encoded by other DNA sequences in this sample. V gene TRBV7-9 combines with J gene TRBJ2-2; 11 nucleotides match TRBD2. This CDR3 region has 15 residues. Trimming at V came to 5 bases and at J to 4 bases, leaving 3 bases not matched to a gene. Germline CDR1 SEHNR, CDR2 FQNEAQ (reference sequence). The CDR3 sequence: CASSLGLAGTGELFF. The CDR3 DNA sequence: TGTGCCAGCAGCCTTGGACTAGCGGGCACCGGGGAGCTGTTTTTT.

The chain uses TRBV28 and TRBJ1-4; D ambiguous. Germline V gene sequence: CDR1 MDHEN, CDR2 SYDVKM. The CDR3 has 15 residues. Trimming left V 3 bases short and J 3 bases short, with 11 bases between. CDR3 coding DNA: TGTGCCAGCAGTTTGATGGGAATTGCTAATGAAAAACTGTTTTTT. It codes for CASSLMGIANEKLFF.